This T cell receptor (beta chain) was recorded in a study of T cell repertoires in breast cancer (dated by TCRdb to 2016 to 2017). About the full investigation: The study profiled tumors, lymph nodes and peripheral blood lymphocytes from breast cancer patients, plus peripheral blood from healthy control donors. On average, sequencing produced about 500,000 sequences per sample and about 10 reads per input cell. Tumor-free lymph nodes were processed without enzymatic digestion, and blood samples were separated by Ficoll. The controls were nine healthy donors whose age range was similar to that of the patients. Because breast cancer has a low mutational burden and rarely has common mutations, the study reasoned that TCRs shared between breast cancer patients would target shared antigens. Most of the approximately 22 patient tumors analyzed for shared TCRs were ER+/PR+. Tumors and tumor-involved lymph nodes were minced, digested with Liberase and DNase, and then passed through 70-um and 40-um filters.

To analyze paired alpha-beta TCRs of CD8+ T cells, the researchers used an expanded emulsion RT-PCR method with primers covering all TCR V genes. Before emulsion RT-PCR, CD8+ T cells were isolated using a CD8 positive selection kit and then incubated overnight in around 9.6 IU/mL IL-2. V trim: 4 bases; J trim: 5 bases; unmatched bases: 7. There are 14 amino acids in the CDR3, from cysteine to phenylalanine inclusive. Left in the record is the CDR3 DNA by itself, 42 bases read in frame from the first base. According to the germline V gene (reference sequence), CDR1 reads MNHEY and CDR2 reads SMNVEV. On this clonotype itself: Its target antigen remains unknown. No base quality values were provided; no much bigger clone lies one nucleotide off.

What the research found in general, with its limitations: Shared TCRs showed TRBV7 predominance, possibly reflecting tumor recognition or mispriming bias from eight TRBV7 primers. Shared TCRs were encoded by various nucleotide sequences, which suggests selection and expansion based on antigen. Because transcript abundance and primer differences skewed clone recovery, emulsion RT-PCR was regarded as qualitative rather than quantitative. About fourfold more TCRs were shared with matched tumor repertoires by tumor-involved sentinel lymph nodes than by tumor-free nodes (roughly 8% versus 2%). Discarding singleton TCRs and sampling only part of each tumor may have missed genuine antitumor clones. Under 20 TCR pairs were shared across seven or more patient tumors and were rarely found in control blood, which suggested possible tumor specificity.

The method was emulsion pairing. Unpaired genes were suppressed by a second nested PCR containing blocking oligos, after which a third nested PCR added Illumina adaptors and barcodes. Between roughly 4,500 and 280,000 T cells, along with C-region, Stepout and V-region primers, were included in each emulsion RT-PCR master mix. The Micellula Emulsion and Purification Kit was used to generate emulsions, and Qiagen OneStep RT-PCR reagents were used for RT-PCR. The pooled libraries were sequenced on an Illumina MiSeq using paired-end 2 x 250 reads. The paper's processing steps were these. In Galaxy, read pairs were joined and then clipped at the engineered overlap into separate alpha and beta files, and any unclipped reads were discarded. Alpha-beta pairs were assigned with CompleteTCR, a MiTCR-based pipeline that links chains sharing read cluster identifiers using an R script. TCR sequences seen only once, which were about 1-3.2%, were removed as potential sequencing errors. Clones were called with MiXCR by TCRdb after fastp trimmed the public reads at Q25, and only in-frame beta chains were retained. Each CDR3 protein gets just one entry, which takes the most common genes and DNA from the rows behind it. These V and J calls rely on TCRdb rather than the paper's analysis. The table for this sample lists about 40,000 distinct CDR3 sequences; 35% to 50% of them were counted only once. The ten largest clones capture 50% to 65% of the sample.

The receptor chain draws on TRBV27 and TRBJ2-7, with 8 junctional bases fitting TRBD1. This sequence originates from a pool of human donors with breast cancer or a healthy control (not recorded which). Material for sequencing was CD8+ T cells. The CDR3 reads CASSSQGAPNEQYF. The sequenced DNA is TGTGCCAGCAGTTCGCAGGGGGCGCCGAACGAGCAGTACTTC.